This T cell receptor beta chain derives from a study of blood T cell repertoires in COVID-19. Study-wide background: Whether acute or convalescent, the COVID-19 samples came from the United States, Italy and Spain. The cDNA or gDNA used as material had been derived from T cells, B-cell-depleted T cells, or PBMCs.

Authors' methods: By means of reference gene primer amplification, nucleated cell counts were estimated. Profiling relied on immunoSEQ multiplex PCR, and the TCRdb table lists in-frame clones only, not all of them. V and J calls and clone size are given by that table; D and trimming were obtained from the DNA. The repertoire holds some 240,000 clones, 84% seen once, with 9.7% in the top ten. CDR3 length equals 15 residues. V was clipped by 5 bases and J by 8 bases; unmatched bases: 9. CDR1 and CDR2 from the germline V gene are SEHNR and FQNEAQ (reference sequence). The source material was peripheral blood. The V call is TRBV7-9, the J call TRBJ2-1, with TRBD1 identical over 10 bases. The sequence came from a man between 50 and 59 years old with active or convalescent COVID-19. CDR3 coding DNA: TGTGCCAGCAGCGCATACGGACAGGGGGGCGATGAGCAGTTCTTC. Translating gives CASSAYGQGGDEQFF.